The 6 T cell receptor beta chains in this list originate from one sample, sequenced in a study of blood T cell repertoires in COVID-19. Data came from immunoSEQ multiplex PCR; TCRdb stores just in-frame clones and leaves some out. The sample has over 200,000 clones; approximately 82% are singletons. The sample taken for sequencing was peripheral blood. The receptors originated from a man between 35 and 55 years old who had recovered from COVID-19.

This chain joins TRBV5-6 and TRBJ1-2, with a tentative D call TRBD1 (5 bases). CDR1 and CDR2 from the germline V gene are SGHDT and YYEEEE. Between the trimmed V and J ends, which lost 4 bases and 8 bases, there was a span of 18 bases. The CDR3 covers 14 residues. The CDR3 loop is CASSLSGRRGGYTF. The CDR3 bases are TGTGCCAGCAGCCTATCAGGGAGGCGAGGCGGCTACACCTTC.

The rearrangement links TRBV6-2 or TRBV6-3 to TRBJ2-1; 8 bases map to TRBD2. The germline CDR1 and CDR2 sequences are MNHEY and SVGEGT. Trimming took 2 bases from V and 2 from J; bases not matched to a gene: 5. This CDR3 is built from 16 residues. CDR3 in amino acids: CASSYPREGTYNEQFF. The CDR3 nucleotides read TGTGCCAGCAGTTACCCCCGGGAGGGGACCTACAATGAGCAGTTCTTC.

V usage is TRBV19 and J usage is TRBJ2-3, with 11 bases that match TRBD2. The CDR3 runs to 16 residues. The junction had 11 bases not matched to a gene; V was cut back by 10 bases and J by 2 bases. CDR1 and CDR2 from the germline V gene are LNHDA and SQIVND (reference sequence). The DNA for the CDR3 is TGTGCCACTCGAACCGGGACTAGCGGAGTCACAGATACGCAGTATTTT. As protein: CATRTGTSGVTDTQYF.

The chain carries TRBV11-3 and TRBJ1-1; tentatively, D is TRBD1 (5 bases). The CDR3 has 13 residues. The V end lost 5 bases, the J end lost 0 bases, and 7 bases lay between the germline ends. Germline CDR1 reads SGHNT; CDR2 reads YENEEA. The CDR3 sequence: CASSLGLNTEAFF. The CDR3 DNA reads TGTGCCAGCAGCCTGGGGCTGAACACTGAAGCTTTCTTT.

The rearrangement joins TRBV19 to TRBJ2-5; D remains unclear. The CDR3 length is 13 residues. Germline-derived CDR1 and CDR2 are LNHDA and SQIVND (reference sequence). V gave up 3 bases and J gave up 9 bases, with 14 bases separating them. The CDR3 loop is CASSISTPGSQYF. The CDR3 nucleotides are TGTGCCAGTAGTATCTCCACCCCCGGGTCCCAGTACTTC.

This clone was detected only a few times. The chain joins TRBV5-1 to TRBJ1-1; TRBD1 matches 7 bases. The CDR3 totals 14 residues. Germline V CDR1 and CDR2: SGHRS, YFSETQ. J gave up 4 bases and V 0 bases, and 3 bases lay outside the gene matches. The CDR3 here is CASSLAGQATEAFF. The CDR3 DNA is TGCGCCAGCAGCTTGGCCGGACAGGCCACTGAAGCTTTCTTT.